These T cell receptor beta chains were read from a single sample in a study of blood T cell repertoires in COVID-19. Assay: immunoSEQ multiplex PCR; the TCRdb copy retains only in-frame clones and omits some. Among some 210,000 clones listed, around 84% were seen once. Material: PBMCs or T cells enriched from blood (not recorded which). The receptors were gathered from a man aged 25-40 years with acute COVID-19. CDR3s leave out the opening cysteine and the closing phenylalanine or tryptophan. Fields, in order: V gene, D gene, CDR3 length, J gene, CDR3 protein. A D gene is named only where the DNA matches it firmly.

V gene: TRBV5-1; D gene: TRBD2; CDR3 length: 14; J gene: TRBJ2-2; CDR3 protein: ASSFLGLAGTGELF
V gene: TRBV24-1; D gene: .; CDR3 length: 14; J gene: TRBJ2-1; CDR3 protein: ATSDLTASSYNEQF
V gene: TRBV6-5; D gene: .; CDR3 length: 13; J gene: TRBJ1-6; CDR3 protein: ASSYSPGYNSPLH
V gene: TRBV11-2; D gene: TRBD1; CDR3 length: 12; J gene: TRBJ1-1; CDR3 protein: AGRPQGQGVEAF
V gene: TRBV10-3; D gene: .; CDR3 length: 12; J gene: TRBJ1-3; CDR3 protein: AISAPSSGNTIY
V gene: TRBV6-2/TRBV6-3; D gene: .; CDR3 length: 10; J gene: TRBJ2-2; CDR3 protein: ASSLYREELF
V gene: TRBV19; D gene: .; CDR3 length: 15; J gene: TRBJ1-5; CDR3 protein: ASSTYQGYYSNQPQH
V gene: TRBV11-3; D gene: TRBD2; CDR3 length: 14; J gene: TRBJ2-5; CDR3 protein: ASSLGTSGVQETQY
V gene: TRBV19; D gene: .; CDR3 length: 13; J gene: TRBJ2-3; CDR3 protein: ASRPRGAGTDTQY
V gene: TRBV5-1; D gene: .; CDR3 length: 13; J gene: TRBJ2-5; CDR3 protein: ASSLSRNLPETQY
V gene: TRBV4-2; D gene: TRBD2; CDR3 length: 15; J gene: TRBJ2-1; CDR3 protein: ASSQELGGGSYNEQF
V gene: TRBV5-1; D gene: TRBD1; CDR3 length: 12; J gene: TRBJ2-2; CDR3 protein: ASRGQGNTGELF
V gene: TRBV7-6; D gene: .; CDR3 length: 11; J gene: TRBJ2-7; CDR3 protein: ASGRGADYEQY
V gene: TRBV19; D gene: .; CDR3 length: 11; J gene: TRBJ1-1; CDR3 protein: ASSIDILTEAF
V gene: TRBV5-5; D gene: .; CDR3 length: 13; J gene: TRBJ1-2; CDR3 protein: ASSLGQAATYGYT
V gene: TRBV12-5; D gene: TRBD1; CDR3 length: 14; J gene: TRBJ1-6; CDR3 protein: ASGLFTGTAISPLH
V gene: TRBV19; D gene: TRBD1; CDR3 length: 13; J gene: TRBJ1-4; CDR3 protein: ASSTEGAGNEKLF